What follows is one T cell receptor beta chain and its context. This sample is part of a study of blood T cells in healthy people across ages. This CDR3 has 16 amino acids. Germline V gives CDR1 MNHNS, CDR2 SASEGT. The V and J ends lost 4 bases and 1 base respectively, with 16 bases between them. A J-beta primer mix and a sample-barcoded 5' primer were used in a second PCR of roughly 7 to 12 cycles. TCRdb used MiXCR to reprocess the 5' RACE reads, holding one entry per CDR3 protein. The sample yields roughly 1,500,000 distinct CDR3 sequences, 42% seen once. The chain employs TRBV6-1 and TRBJ2-5; the D is unclear. The clonotype was recovered from a woman aged 18 to 35 in good health. Input material: blood. The CDR3 DNA reads TGTGCCAGCAGTGTCCTCATGTTCAGGCCCCAAGAGACCCAGTACTTC. It specifies CASSVLMFRPQETQYF.